A selection of T cell receptor beta chains follows, all from one sample in a study of blood T cell repertoires in COVID-19. Profiling relied on immunoSEQ multiplex PCR, and the TCRdb table lists in-frame clones only, not all of them. Of about 140,000 clones listed, more than 60% were seen once; the top ten hold approximately 17%. Sequencing was carried out using peripheral blood. The receptors were gathered from a man in his fifties or sixties with acute or convalescent COVID-19. The CDR3 runs from the conserved cysteine through the conserved F or W. Each record gives: CDR3 protein, J gene, CDR3 length, V gene, D gene. A D gene is named only where the DNA matches it firmly.

cdr3_aa: CASSLRGQGTDTQYF
j_call: TRBJ2-3
cdr3_length: 15
v_call: TRBV27
d_call: TRBD1

cdr3_aa: CAWSVKGALIAFF
j_call: TRBJ1-1
cdr3_length: 13
v_call: TRBV30
d_call: TRBD1

cdr3_aa: CASSQDRRSLAGDTQYF
j_call: TRBJ2-3
cdr3_length: 17
v_call: TRBV14
d_call: -

cdr3_aa: CASSQELGGGQPQHF
j_call: TRBJ1-5
cdr3_length: 15
v_call: TRBV3-1/TRBV3-2
d_call: -

cdr3_aa: CAWGLAGGPRETQYF
j_call: TRBJ2-5
cdr3_length: 15
v_call: TRBV30
d_call: TRBD2

cdr3_aa: CASSLGVFNYGYTF
j_call: TRBJ1-2
cdr3_length: 14
v_call: TRBV28
d_call: -

cdr3_aa: CASSLVGAGEEQFF
j_call: TRBJ2-1
cdr3_length: 14
v_call: TRBV27
d_call: TRBD2

cdr3_aa: CSVDSTAGQGTKNYGYTF
j_call: TRBJ1-2
cdr3_length: 18
v_call: TRBV29-1
d_call: TRBD1

cdr3_aa: CASRLETGGTEGTEAFF
j_call: TRBJ1-1
cdr3_length: 17
v_call: TRBV27
d_call: TRBD1

cdr3_aa: CASSTSSGELFF
j_call: TRBJ2-2
cdr3_length: 12
v_call: TRBV28
d_call: -

cdr3_aa: CASSPHTGTEAFF
j_call: TRBJ1-1
cdr3_length: 13
v_call: TRBV11-2
d_call: -

cdr3_aa: CASRGRGRTYEQYF
j_call: TRBJ2-7
cdr3_length: 14
v_call: TRBV28
d_call: TRBD2

cdr3_aa: CASREAGGRNEQFF
j_call: TRBJ2-1
cdr3_length: 14
v_call: TRBV6-1
d_call: TRBD2

cdr3_aa: CASSFRGQETQYF
j_call: TRBJ2-5
cdr3_length: 13
v_call: TRBV27
d_call: -

cdr3_aa: CASSFILSTDTEAFF
j_call: TRBJ1-1
cdr3_length: 15
v_call: TRBV5-6
d_call: -

cdr3_aa: CASCRQNTEAFF
j_call: TRBJ1-1
cdr3_length: 12
v_call: TRBV21-1
d_call: -

cdr3_aa: CASSPDTVDTEAFF
j_call: TRBJ1-1
cdr3_length: 14
v_call: TRBV18
d_call: -

cdr3_aa: CASSDWLAGGYNEQFF
j_call: TRBJ2-1
cdr3_length: 16
v_call: TRBV10-2
d_call: TRBD2

cdr3_aa: CASSSSDRGQAFF
j_call: TRBJ1-1
cdr3_length: 13
v_call: TRBV7-9
d_call: TRBD1

cdr3_aa: CASSLVGRAQEGYTF
j_call: TRBJ1-2
cdr3_length: 15
v_call: TRBV5-6
d_call: -

cdr3_aa: CASSESFGQARSGNTIYF
j_call: TRBJ1-3
cdr3_length: 18
v_call: TRBV10-1
d_call: TRBD1

cdr3_aa: CASSFQGGDTGELFF
j_call: TRBJ2-2
cdr3_length: 15
v_call: TRBV11-3
d_call: -

cdr3_aa: CASSLGKGAYEQYF
j_call: TRBJ2-7
cdr3_length: 14
v_call: TRBV5-6
d_call: -

cdr3_aa: CAISESGAETQYF
j_call: TRBJ2-5
cdr3_length: 13
v_call: TRBV10-3
d_call: -

cdr3_aa: CASRVTGTNEKLFF
j_call: TRBJ1-4
cdr3_length: 14
v_call: TRBV5-1
d_call: -